These 25 T cell receptor beta chains were all obtained from the same sample, sequenced in a study of T cells in Graves' hyperthyroidism and ophthalmopathy. RNA transcripts served as the template for amplifying TCR beta CDR3 regions. An initial round of RT-PCR targeting the TCR CDR3 relied on the HTBI primer set. One entry per CDR3 protein, called by TCRdb with MiXCR from the multiplex PCR reads. The sample contains roughly 630,000 distinct CDR3 sequences, about 15% of which appear only once. What was sequenced was blood. The receptor set was obtained from a woman aged 25 to 39 with Graves' hyperthyroidism.

The V gene is TRBV2, the J gene TRBJ1-2, with D perhaps matching TRBD1 (5 bases). The CDR3 is 14 amino acids. The germline V gene encodes CDR1 SNHLY and CDR2 FYNNEI. V was shortened by 6 bases and J by 7 bases, with 18 bases between the two germline ends. The CDR3 region has the DNA TGTGCCAGCAGAGCCAGCGGGGCGTACGGTGGCTACACCTTC. Protein sequence: CASRASGAYGGYTF.

The gene calls are TRBV4-2 and TRBJ2-3; 14 bases match TRBD2. Looked up from germline, CDR1 is LGHNA and CDR2 is YNFKEQ. J lost 5 bases, V lost 1 base, and 5 bases had no gene match. This CDR3 region has 17 residues. In DNA, the CDR3 is TGTGCCAGCAGCCAAGTTCGGGGACTAGCGGGAGAAGATACGCAGTATTTT. Its protein product is CASSQVRGLAGEDTQYF.

This clonotype was seen many times. The V and J genes are TRBV7-2 and TRBJ2-5; D is ambiguous. V was clipped by 1 base and J by 2 bases, with 14 bases between them. CDR3 length: 16 amino acids. CDR1 is SGHTA and CDR2 is FQGNSA in the germline V gene. The CDR3 DNA reads as TGTGCCAGCAGCTTAGACGGCACCCAGAGGCAAGAGACCCAGTACTTC. Translated, it gives CASSLDGTQRQETQYF.

The chain uses TRBV5-1 and TRBJ1-2; 10 positions match TRBD1. CDR1 and CDR2 from the germline V gene are SGHRS and YFSETQ. The junction had 2 bases not matched to a gene; V was cut back by 3 bases and J by 6 bases. CDR3 size: 13 residues. The CDR3 loop reads CASSYGTGDGYTF. CDR3 sequence (DNA): TGCGCCAGCAGCTACGGGACAGGGGATGGCTACACCTTC.

This clonotype came up many times. This chain connects TRBV6-1 to TRBJ2-1; D ambiguous. This CDR3 has 17 residues. V lost 4 bases to trimming and J lost 0 bases, with 16 bases between them. Germline CDR1 reads MNHNS; CDR2 reads SASEGT. DNA for the CDR3: TGTGCCAGCAGTGGCCGATATGGCGGAAACTCCTACAATGAGCAGTTCTTC. As protein: CASSGRYGGNSYNEQFF.

This clonotype was seen more than once but under ten times. This rearrangement joins TRBV9 to TRBJ2-3, with D hard to call. Trimming pared 4 bases from V and 3 bases from J, leaving 9 bases between. Germline CDR1 and CDR2: SGDLS and YYNGEE. The CDR3 is made up of 13 amino acids. The CDR3 region is CASSTSQTDTQYF. The CDR3 DNA follows: TGTGCCAGCAGCACAAGTCAGACAGATACGCAGTATTTT.

The V call is TRBV5-1, the J call TRBJ2-1, with TRBD2 identical over 8 bases. Unmatched junction bases numbered 15, after V lost 4 bases and J lost 6 bases. Germline V gene lookup returns CDR1 SGHRS and CDR2 YFSETQ. This CDR3 has 17 amino acids. Here the CDR3 DNA reads TGCGCCAGCAGCCAACTACTTGAAACCGGGACTAGCAATGAGCAGTTCTTC. Amino acids: CASSQLLETGTSNEQFF. Looking up the rest from reference TRBV5-1 and TRBJ2-1 gives the full variable domain: KAGVTQTPRYLIKTRGQQVTLSCSPISGHRSVSWYQQTPGQGLQFLFEYFSETQRNKGNFPGRFSGRQFSNSRSEMNVSTLELGDSALYLCASSQLLETGTSNEQFFGPGTRLTVL.

This clonotype was seen repeatedly, ten times or more. The chain is built from TRBV2 and TRBJ2-1, with 14 bases fitting TRBD2. The ends lost 4 bases at V and 4 bases at J; junction bases unmatched: 21. The CDR3 spans 22 residues. Germline V lookup: CDR1 SNHLY, CDR2 FYNNEI. CDR3 loop: CASSVSGNWGLAGARGYNEQFF. CDR3 nucleotides: TGTGCCAGCAGTGTATCGGGGAATTGGGGACTAGCGGGGGCACGGGGGTACAATGAGCAGTTCTTC.

This clonotype was detected many times. In DNA form, the CDR3 reads TGCGCCAGCAGCTTAGGACAGGGAGGGATCTCCTACGAGCAGTACTTC. As protein: CASSLGQGGISYEQYF. The chain joins TRBV5-1 to TRBJ2-7; a possible D gene is TRBD1 (8 bases). The ends were cut back, 2 bases at V and 0 bases at J, with 15 bases in the middle. The CDR3 has 16 residues. Looked up from germline, CDR1 is SGHRS and CDR2 is YFSETQ.

In this sample, this clonotype turned up many times. CDR3: CASSFRAPNTEAFF. The CDR3 bases are TGCGCCAGCAGCTTCCGAGCCCCGAACACTGAAGCTTTCTTT. This rearrangement joins TRBV5-1 to TRBJ1-1; no firm D call. The CDR3 covers 14 residues. Per germline, CDR1 SGHRS and CDR2 YFSETQ. Trimming stripped 2 bases from V and 1 base from J, with 9 bases between.

There are many counts of this clonotype. V and J are TRBV14 and TRBJ2-3; D possibly corresponds to TRBD2 (6 bases). The CDR3 is 15 amino acids. Germline assignment: CDR1 SGHDN and CDR2 FVKESK. Trimming took 0 bases from V and 2 from J, leaving 9 bases between them. The chain's CDR3 is CASSQDRDSTDTQYF. In nucleotides, the CDR3 is TGTGCCAGCAGCCAAGACCGGGACTCCACAGATACGCAGTATTTT.

This clonotype was detected ten times or more. The V call is TRBV7-2, the J call TRBJ2-3; 12 bases fit TRBD2. V lost 3 bases to trimming and J lost 0 bases; unmatched junction nucleotides: 10. The CDR3 totals 19 residues. CDR1 is SGHTA, CDR2 FQGNSA, per germline. The CDR3 protein is CASSFRLAGEYQSTDTQYF. The CDR3 region has the DNA TGTGCCAGCAGCTTCCGACTAGCGGGAGAGTACCAAAGCACAGATACGCAGTATTTT.

This clonotype has a handful of counts. The chain couples TRBV20-1 to TRBJ2-1; TRBD1 is a possible D gene (6 bases). The CDR3 has 13 residues. Per the germline V gene, CDR1 is DFQATT and CDR2 is SNEGSKA (reference sequence). The V end was cut by 4 bases, the J end by 3 bases, with 10 bases between. CDR3 bases: TGCAGTGCTATCAGGGGATACTACAATGAGCAGTTCTTC. It is translated as CSAIRGYYNEQFF.

The genes are TRBV20-1 and TRBJ2-4; the match to TRBD2 covers 11 bases. The CDR3 is 15 residues long. Germline V gives CDR1 DFQATT, CDR2 SNEGSKA (reference sequence). V was clipped by 1 base and J by 1 base; unmatched bases: 0. The CDR3 sequence is CSARASGRAKNIQYF. The CDR3 DNA reads as TGCAGTGCTAGAGCTAGCGGGAGGGCCAAAAACATTCAGTACTTC.

This clonotype has a handful of counts. The chain is built from TRBV12-3 or TRBV12-4 and TRBJ1-5, with D hard to call. The CDR3 is 14 amino acids. V was cut by 4 bases and J by 4 bases, with 11 bases left in between. The CDR3 region is CASSSRPLNQPQHF. CDR3 nucleotide sequence: TGTGCCAGCAGTTCGCGCCCCCTAAATCAGCCCCAGCATTTT.

This clonotype was observed at least ten times. The chain employs TRBV6-2 or TRBV6-3 and TRBJ2-5; D perhaps matches TRBD2 (6 bases). The CDR3 consists of 14 residues. CDR1 is MNHEY and CDR2 is SVGEGT in the germline V gene. V lost 6 bases and J 5 bases, leaving 16 bases between the germline ends. The DNA for the CDR3 is TGTGCCAGCAGCTGGAGGAGGGCGGTGGAGACCCAGTACTTC. It specifies CASSWRRAVETQYF.

At least ten counts were recorded for this clonotype. The V gene is TRBV6-1, the J gene TRBJ1-5, with 9 bases lining up with TRBD1. After removal of 7 bases from V and 7 bases from J, the junction contained 5 bases not matched to a gene. This CDR3 is built from 13 residues. Germline CDR1 reads MNHNS; CDR2 reads SASEGT. The CDR3 DNA follows: TGTGCCAGCACCAGGACAGGGGAACAGCCCCAGCATTTT. This translates into CASTRTGEQPQHF.

The chain combines TRBV2 with TRBJ1-5; D perhaps matches TRBD1 (5 bases). Germline lookup yields CDR1 SNHLY and CDR2 FYNNEI. This CDR3 has 15 residues. Trimming pared 2 bases from V and 4 bases from J, leaving 12 bases between. The CDR3 bases are TGTGCCAGCAGTGAATTTTCGGGACTAAATCAGCCCCAGCATTTT. It is translated as CASSEFSGLNQPQHF.

This clonotype turned up a few times. The gene calls are TRBV20-1 and TRBJ2-2, with 9 bases matching TRBD2. Germline-derived CDR1 and CDR2 are DFQATT and SNEGSKA (reference sequence). V shed 4 bases and J 4 bases; nucleotides not matched to a gene: 7. The CDR3 has 15 residues. Here the CDR3 reads CSANAGGQITGELFF. CDR3 sequence (DNA): TGCAGTGCTAATGCGGGAGGGCAGATCACCGGGGAGCTGTTTTTT.

Note on this clonotype: This could be a read error, since a much larger clone is one nucleotide away. Here the CDR3 reads CAIRLAENQEAQYF. CDR3 bases: TGTGCCATAAGACTAGCGGAGAACCAAGAGGCCCAGTACTTC. The J gene is TRBJ2-5, the V gene TRBV10-1, with 9 bases identical to TRBD2. The CDR3 is made up of 14 amino acids. The germline V gene has CDR1 WNHNN and CDR2 SYGVQD (reference sequence).

Only a few counts were recorded for this clonotype. The rearrangement joins TRBV6-2 or TRBV6-3 to TRBJ2-7, with D perhaps TRBD2 (6 bases). CDR3 size: 14 residues. Trimming cost V 7 bases and J 2 bases, with 15 bases left between them. The germline V gene encodes CDR1 MNHEY and CDR2 SVGEGT. The chain's CDR3 is CASNQAGQPYEQYF. In DNA form, the CDR3 reads TGTGCCAGCAACCAAGCGGGCCAGCCCTACGAGCAGTACTTC.

At least ten counts were recorded for this clonotype. The chain has TRBV11-2 and TRBJ2-2; 9 nucleotides agree with TRBD2. The CDR3 has 16 residues. The germline V gene has CDR1 SGHAT and CDR2 FQNNGV. V shed 6 bases, J shed 7 bases, and the junction held 12 bases outside the gene matches. The CDR3 nucleotides are TGTGCCAGCAGGAGAGGTGGCGGGAGGGCCTTCGGGGAGCTGTTTTTT. It translates to CASRRGGGRAFGELFF. Looking up the rest from reference TRBV11-2 and TRBJ2-2 gives the full variable domain: EAGVAQSPRYKIIEKRQSVAFWCNPISGHATLYWYQQILGQGPKLLIQFQNNGVVDDSQLPKDRFSAERLKGVDSTLKIQPAKLEDSAVYLCASRRGGGRAFGELFFGEGSRLTVL.

The chain couples TRBV25-1 to TRBJ1-2; tentative D call: TRBD1 (5 bases). CDR3 length: 15 residues. Germline V gene lookup returns CDR1 MGHDK and CDR2 SYGVNS. Trimming stripped 3 bases from V and 6 bases from J, with 17 bases between. DNA for the CDR3: TGTGCCAGCAGTGATTCACGGGGGGGAAGCAATGGCTACACCTTC. Translation gives CASSDSRGGSNGYTF.

This clonotype was seen ten or more times. V and J are TRBV20-1 and TRBJ2-1; D may be TRBD1 or TRBD2 (5 bases each). The CDR3 runs to 13 residues. Germline CDR1 is DFQATT and CDR2 is SNEGSKA (reference sequence). The germline V and J ends were trimmed by 4 bases and 3 bases, with 10 bases remaining between them. CDR3 sequence: CSAKGPLYNEQFF. The CDR3 nucleotides are TGCAGTGCTAAGGGACCGCTCTACAATGAGCAGTTCTTC.

This clonotype appeared many times. This sequence joins TRBV10-3 and TRBJ2-1; the D gene is possibly TRBD2 (6 bases). V was trimmed by 5 bases and J by 8 bases, leaving 16 bases between them. The CDR3 is 14 amino acids. Germline CDR1 and CDR2: ENHRY and SYGVKD. The CDR3 protein is CAISRRAEMYEQFF. Written as DNA, the CDR3 is TGTGCCATCAGTCGGAGGGCCGAGATGTATGAGCAGTTCTTC.